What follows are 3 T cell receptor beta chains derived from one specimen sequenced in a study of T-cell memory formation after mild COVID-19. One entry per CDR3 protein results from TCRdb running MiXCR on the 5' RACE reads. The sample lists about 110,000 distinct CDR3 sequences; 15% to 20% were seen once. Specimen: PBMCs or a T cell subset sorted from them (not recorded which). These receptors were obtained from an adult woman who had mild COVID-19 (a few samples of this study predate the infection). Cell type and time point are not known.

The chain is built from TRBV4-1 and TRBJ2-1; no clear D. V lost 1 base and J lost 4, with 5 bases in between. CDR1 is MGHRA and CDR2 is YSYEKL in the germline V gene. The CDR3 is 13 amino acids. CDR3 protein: CASSQVLYNEQFF. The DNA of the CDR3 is TGCGCCAGCAGCCAAGTGCTGTACAATGAGCAGTTCTTC.

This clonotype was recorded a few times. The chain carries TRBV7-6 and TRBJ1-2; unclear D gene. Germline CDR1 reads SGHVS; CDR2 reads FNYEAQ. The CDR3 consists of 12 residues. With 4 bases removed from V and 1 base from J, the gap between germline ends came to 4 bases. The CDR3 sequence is CASSSYNYGYTF. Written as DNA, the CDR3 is TGTGCCAGCAGCTCTTATAACTATGGCTACACCTTC. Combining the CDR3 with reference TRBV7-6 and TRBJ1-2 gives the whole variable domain GAGVSQSPRYKVTKRGQDVALRCDPISGHVSLYWYRQALGQGPEFLTYFNYEAQQDKSGLPNDRFSAERPEGSISTLTIQRTEQRDSAMYRCASSSYNYGYTFGSGTRLTVV.

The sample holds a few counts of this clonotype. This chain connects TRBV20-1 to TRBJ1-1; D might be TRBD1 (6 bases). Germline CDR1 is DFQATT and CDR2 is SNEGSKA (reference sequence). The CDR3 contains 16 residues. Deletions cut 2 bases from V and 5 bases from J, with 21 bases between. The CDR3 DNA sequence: TGCAGTGCTAGAAAACAGGGTGGTGGACGAAGTACTGAAGCTTTCTTT. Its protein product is CSARKQGGGRSTEAFF.